The clone carrying this T cell receptor beta chain was found a few times. What it binds is unknown. The data belong to a study of beta chain features in type 1 diabetes. The study, taken as a whole, reports: Patients with Type 1 diabetes showed moderately but significantly shorter TCRB CDR3s in all four CD4+ subsets. Among patients, naive, central memory and Treg TCRB repertoires appeared more similar than among healthy donors.

cDNA synthesis used the whole RNA isolate, giving expressed TCRB sequences. Sequencing used immunoSEQ multiplex PCR; TCRdb keeps in-frame clones, though not all of them. Altogether 140,000 or so clones are present, 10% to 15% being singletons, with the ten largest covering 1% to 1.5%. Sequencing used central memory CD4+ T cells from blood. This clonotype was sampled from a man between 18 and 35 years old with type 1 diabetes.

The CDR3 DNA reads as TGTGCCTGGAGTGTGGGGTACGGAAGCTCCTACAATGAGCAGTTCTTC. This gives the protein CAWSVGYGSSYNEQFF. The chain links TRBV30 to TRBJ2-1; no definite D call. V was cut by 0 bases and J by 0 bases, with 12 bases left in between. Looked up from germline, CDR1 is GTSNPN and CDR2 is SVGIG (reference sequence). This CDR3 comprises 16 residues.